The source of this TCR beta chain is a study of Ad26.COV2.S vaccination and SARS-CoV-2 variants. Study observations and caveats: Analyses that measured TCR breadth and depth may have underestimated total T cell responses.

Specified treatment: around 19 received Ad26.COV2.S at low or high dose, single or two shots; roughly five received placebo; per-sample allocation not given. The samples were gathered on day 63 after the first injection of vaccine or placebo. Germline CDR1 reads DFQATT; CDR2 reads SNEGSKA (reference sequence). The V and J ends lost 6 bases and 2 bases respectively, with 6 bases between them. The CDR3 is made up of 11 amino acids. TCRdb's table, derived via immunoSEQ multiplex PCR, lists solely in-frame clones and lacks some. The profile shows about 350,000 clones, over 75% of them singletons. Points on this clone: Its antigen is not identified.

Sequenced material: peripheral blood, taken in a trial of Ad26.COV2.S vaccine versus placebo. This sequence originates from a person between 18 and 65 years old who received the Ad26.COV2.S COVID-19 vaccine or a placebo. The chain couples TRBV20-1 to TRBJ2-3; D unresolved. The CDR3 region has the DNA TGCAGTGCCACGACCACAGATACGCAGTATTTT. It specifies CSATTTDTQYF.